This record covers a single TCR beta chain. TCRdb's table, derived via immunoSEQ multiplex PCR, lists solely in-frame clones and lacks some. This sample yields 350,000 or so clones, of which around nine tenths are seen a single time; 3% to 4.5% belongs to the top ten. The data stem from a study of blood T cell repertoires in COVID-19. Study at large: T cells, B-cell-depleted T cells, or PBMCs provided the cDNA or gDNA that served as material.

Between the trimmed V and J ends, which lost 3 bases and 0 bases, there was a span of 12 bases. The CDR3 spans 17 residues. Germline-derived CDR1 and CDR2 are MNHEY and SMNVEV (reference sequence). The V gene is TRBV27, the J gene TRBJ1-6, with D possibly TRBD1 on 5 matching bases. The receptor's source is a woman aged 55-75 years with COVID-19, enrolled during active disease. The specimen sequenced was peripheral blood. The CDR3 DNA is TGTGCCAGCAGTTTGGGGCAGACTAGCTCCTATAATTCACCCCTCCACTTT. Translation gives CASSLGQTSSYNSPLHF.